The 32 T cell receptor beta chains below all came from one sample that was sequenced in a study of neurological immune-mediated disorders. TCRdb used MiXCR to reprocess the 5' RACE reads, holding one entry per CDR3 protein. The repertoire includes about 89,000 distinct CDR3 sequences, approximately 2.4% of them detected once, and 1.1% sits in the top ten. Sequenced input: PBMCs. These receptors came from a woman aged 25-40 years with multiple sclerosis.

This clonotype was found many times. Sequence at one end of the junction differs from germline and may be a read error. J is TRBJ2-1 and V is TRBV5-1; D may be TRBD1 or TRBD2 (5 bases each). The CDR3 totals 12 residues. The germline V gene encodes CDR1 SGHRS and CDR2 YFSETQ. The CDR3 here is CASSPGTELTVF. Here the CDR3 DNA reads TGCGCCAGCAGCCCCGGGACGGAGTTGACGGTCTTC.

This clonotype was seen at least ten times. The J gene is TRBJ2-3, the V gene TRBV7-2; TRBD2 is a possible D gene (6 bases). The V gene lost 6 bases and the J gene lost 2 bases, with 15 bases spanning the gap. CDR1 and CDR2 (germline): SGHTA, FQGNSA. The CDR3 spans 15 residues. The CDR3 bases are TGTGCCAGCAGATTACCGGGACTTTACACAGATACGCAGTATTTT. This codes for CASRLPGLYTDTQYF.

This clonotype was seen many times. The chain recombines TRBV7-9 with TRBJ1-2; no reliable D call. V dropped 5 bases and J dropped 3 bases, with 13 bases sitting between them. Germline V gene sequence: CDR1 SEHNR, CDR2 FQNEAQ (reference sequence). This CDR3 has 14 residues. The chain's CDR3 is CASSPPGRDYGYTF. The CDR3, as DNA: TGTGCCAGCAGCCCGCCCGGTAGGGACTATGGCTACACCTTC.

The sample holds many counts of this clonotype. CDR3: CSAISPGGLAGEGETQYF. The CDR3 nucleotides read TGCAGTGCTATCTCCCCAGGAGGGCTAGCGGGAGAAGGGGAGACCCAGTACTTC. The rearrangement links TRBV20-1 to TRBJ2-5, with 10 bases lining up with TRBD2. Germline V gene data show CDR1 as DFQATT and CDR2 as SNEGSKA (reference sequence). Trimming at V came to 4 bases and at J to 5 bases, leaving 19 bases not matched to a gene. The CDR3 extends over 18 amino acids.

This clonotype was seen ten or more times. This chain links TRBV24-1 with TRBJ1-5, with 7 bases matching TRBD1. The germline V gene encodes CDR1 KGHDR and CDR2 SFDVKD. The V and J ends lost 4 bases and 4 bases, in that order; junction bases with no gene match: 6. CDR3 length equals 15 residues. The CDR3 reads CATSDSDRVNQPQHF. CDR3 nucleotide sequence: TGTGCCACCAGTGACTCCGACAGGGTAAATCAGCCCCAGCATTTT.

This clonotype was detected many times. In DNA form, the CDR3 reads TGCGCCAGCGCCACTTCCCAGGGGAACACCGGGGAGCTGTTTTTT. Its translation is CASATSQGNTGELFF. The gene calls are TRBV5-1 and TRBJ2-2; TRBD1 is a possible D gene (5 bases). The germline V gene encodes CDR1 SGHRS and CDR2 YFSETQ. The CDR3 extends over 15 amino acids. V dropped 7 bases and J dropped 1 base, with 14 bases sitting between them.

As concerns this clonotype: With a much larger clone just one base away, this may be a read error. The V and J genes are TRBV5-6 and TRBJ2-3; D is perhaps TRBD1 or TRBD2 (5 bases each). CDR1 and CDR2 (germline): SGHDT, YYEEEE. Between the trimmed V and J ends, which lost 4 bases and 12 bases, there was a span of 15 bases. This CDR3 is built from 12 residues. CDR3 nucleotides: TGTGCCAGCAGCGCCCGGGACCCGAACCAGTATTTT. Its translation: CASSARDPNQYF.

This clonotype was seen at least ten times. The chain links TRBV29-1 to TRBJ2-1, with 12 bases identical to TRBD2. CDR3 size: 13 residues. After removal of 4 bases from V and 9 bases from J, the junction contained 4 bases not matched to a gene. Germline CDR1 reads SQVTM; CDR2 reads ANQGSEA. The CDR3 region is CSVGLAGDGEQFF. CDR3 DNA sequence: TGCAGCGTTGGACTAGCGGGAGACGGTGAGCAGTTCTTC.

This clonotype was recorded many times. V is TRBV5-6 and J is TRBJ2-4, with 7 bases that match TRBD1. V shed 5 bases, J shed 2 bases, and the junction held 13 bases outside the gene matches. The CDR3 has 17 residues. In germline, CDR1 is SGHDT, CDR2 YYEEEE. The chain's CDR3 is CASRSNLGGKSKNIQYF. The CDR3 coding sequence is TGTGCCAGCAGGTCCAATTTAGGGGGCAAATCCAAAAACATTCAGTACTTC.

The table lists this clonotype with many counts. V is TRBV20-1 and J is TRBJ2-5, with 7 bases fitting TRBD1. With 6 bases clipped from V and 6 bases from J, the junction kept 13 bases outside the gene matches. CDR3 size: 14 residues. The germline V gene has CDR1 DFQATT and CDR2 SNEGSKA (reference sequence). CDR3 sequence (DNA): TGCAGTGCCGACCCTGGACAGGCGGCTAAGACCCAGTACTTC. It translates to CSADPGQAAKTQYF.

This clonotype was seen many times. The genes are TRBV29-1 and TRBJ2-7; D is undetermined. The germline gives CDR1 SQVTM, CDR2 ANQGSEA. This CDR3 spans 13 amino acids. Between the trimmed V and J ends, which lost 1 base and 2 bases, there was a span of 9 bases. The CDR3 coding sequence is TGCAGCGTTGAAGGTCCCCTTCCCTACGAGCAGTACTTC. Translation: CSVEGPLPYEQYF.

This clonotype was seen repeatedly, ten times or more. This chain uses TRBV3-1 with TRBJ2-1; no clear D gene. The germline CDR1 and CDR2 sequences are LGHDT and YNNKEL (reference sequence). V was clipped by 1 base and J by 6 bases, with 7 bases between them. The CDR3 sequence is 13 residues long. CDR3 loop: CASSQGLVNEQFF. The DNA for the CDR3 is TGTGCCAGCAGCCAAGGACTGGTCAATGAGCAGTTCTTC.

In its sample, this clonotype was seen many times. The chain employs TRBV20-1 and TRBJ2-1; 9 bases map to TRBD2. CDR3 size: 17 residues. Trimming removed 4 bases from V and 0 bases from J; junction bases left unmatched: 10. Per germline, CDR1 DFQATT and CDR2 SNEGSKA (reference sequence). The CDR3, as DNA: TGCAGTGCTACCGGACTAGCGAGTTCCCTCTCCTACAATGAGCAGTTCTTC. It codes for CSATGLASSLSYNEQFF.

The table lists this clonotype with many counts. The V gene is TRBV13, the J gene TRBJ1-1; D perhaps matches TRBD1 (6 bases). In germline, CDR1 is PRHDT, CDR2 FYEKMQ (reference sequence). There are 13 residues in the CDR3. The V gene lost 8 bases and the J gene lost 1 base, with 11 bases spanning the gap. The CDR3 nucleotides are TGTGCCAGCGGGGGCCCAGGGAACACTGAAGCTTTCTTT. Protein product: CASGGPGNTEAFF.

This clonotype was seen at least ten times. This chain connects TRBV3-1 to TRBJ1-2; the match to TRBD1 covers 10 bases. The V gene's germline CDR1 is LGHDT and CDR2 YNNKEL (reference sequence). J was trimmed by 4 bases and V by 4 bases; bases with no gene match: 3. This CDR3 has 14 amino acids. CDR3 nucleotides: TGTGCCAGCAGCCGGGACAGGGGAACCTATGGCTACACCTTC. Protein sequence: CASSRDRGTYGYTF.

This clonotype was seen repeatedly, ten times or more. The rearrangement joins TRBV2 to TRBJ1-5, with D possibly matching TRBD1 (5 bases). The ends were cut back, 7 bases at V and 5 bases at J, with 12 bases in the middle. The CDR3 length is 13 residues. CDR1 is SNHLY and CDR2 is FYNNEI in the germline V gene. The CDR3 DNA reads TGTGCCAGCAACGGCATGGGGGATCAGCCCCAGCATTTT. Protein: CASNGMGDQPQHF.

In its sample, this clonotype was seen many times. The chain has TRBV21-1 and TRBJ2-4; the tabulated D call, TRBD1, remains unverified against the DNA. TRBV21-1 is reported as a pseudogene. CDR3 length: 15 amino acids. In DNA, the CDR3 is TGTGCCAGCCCTATACCCGACAGGGGAGGCATGCAAAAATACTTC. This codes for CASPIPDRGGMQKYF.

This clonotype was counted at least ten times. The chain joins TRBV20-1 to TRBJ2-7; D perhaps matches TRBD1 (6 bases). V gave up 6 bases and J gave up 4 bases, with 19 bases separating them. This CDR3 has 14 residues. From germline, CDR1 is DFQATT and CDR2 SNEGSKA (reference sequence). Here the CDR3 reads CSAPPFRQGYEQYF. CDR3 bases: TGCAGTGCCCCCCCCTTTAGGCAGGGGTACGAGCAGTACTTC.

This clonotype was counted ten times or more. The gene calls are TRBV28 and TRBJ2-7; D is undetermined. CDR3 length: 11 amino acids. Trimming left V 0 bases short and J 7 bases short, with 4 bases between. CDR1 is MDHEN and CDR2 is SYDVKM in the germline V gene. The CDR3 region is CASSLWGEQYF. As DNA, the CDR3 is TGTGCCAGCAGTTTATGGGGGGAGCAGTACTTC.

This clonotype was observed at least ten times. The V gene is TRBV18, the J gene TRBJ1-1; D may be TRBD1 (6 bases). The V gene's germline CDR1 is KGHSH and CDR2 LQKENI. The V gene lost 2 bases and the J gene lost 6 bases, with 10 bases spanning the gap. The CDR3 loop spans 13 amino acids. CDR3 DNA: TGTGCCAGCTCACCAAGTTGGACAGCTGAAGCTTTCTTT. Its translation: CASSPSWTAEAFF.

This clonotype was seen only a few times. The chain links TRBV11-2 to TRBJ2-2; TRBD2 aligns across 7 bases. The CDR3 sequence is 14 residues long. Losses at the gene ends were 6 bases for V and 7 bases for J; bases not matched to a gene: 8. The germline gives CDR1 SGHAT, CDR2 FQNNGV. The CDR3 DNA sequence: TGTGCCAGCAGAAATGCGGGAGCAGGCGGGGAGCTGTTTTTT. This encodes CASRNAGAGGELFF.

This clonotype appeared many times. The V and J genes are TRBV7-2 and TRBJ1-6; D possibly corresponds to TRBD1 (6 bases). The CDR3 covers 16 residues. CDR1 and CDR2 (germline): SGHTA, FQGNSA. Between the trimmed V and J ends, which lost 6 bases and 5 bases, there was a span of 17 bases. This chain's CDR3 is CASRHRTGFDNSPLHF. The CDR3, as DNA: TGTGCCAGCAGACACCGTACAGGGTTTGATAATTCACCCCTCCACTTT.

This clonotype was seen ten or more times. This chain uses TRBV6-6 with TRBJ1-1, with D possibly TRBD1 on 6 matching bases. The V end was cut by 6 bases, the J end by 0 bases, with 11 bases between. From germline, CDR1 is MNHNY and CDR2 SVGAGI (reference sequence). The CDR3 is 14 amino acids. In DNA form, the CDR3 reads TGTGCCAGCAGAACTGAGGGGGTGAACACTGAAGCTTTCTTT. As protein: CASRTEGVNTEAFF.

This clonotype was observed many times. This chain connects TRBV13 to TRBJ2-7; 10 nucleotides agree with TRBD2. The CDR3 covers 15 residues. V was clipped by 4 bases and J by 7 bases; unmatched bases: 10. The germline CDR1 and CDR2 sequences are PRHDT and FYEKMQ (reference sequence). The CDR3 DNA is TGTGCCAGCAGCTCTCCAAGCGGGAGGGCCTGGGAGCAGTACTTC. The encoded protein is CASSSPSGRAWEQYF.

This clonotype was seen at least ten times. The V call is TRBV6-2 or TRBV6-3, the J call TRBJ2-3, with D perhaps assigned TRBD1 or TRBD2 (5 bases each). The CDR3 is made up of 14 amino acids. The V gene's germline CDR1 is MNHEY and CDR2 SVGEGT. Trimming shortened V by 0 bases and J by 8 bases, and 12 bases separated the two germline ends. The CDR3 loop reads CASSYSASQGTQYF. In DNA, the CDR3 is TGTGCCAGCAGTTACTCGGCTAGCCAGGGTACGCAGTATTTT.

This clonotype came up many times. The chain employs TRBV5-1 and TRBJ1-2, with 7 bases lining up with TRBD1. The CDR3 loop spans 13 amino acids. Per germline, CDR1 SGHRS and CDR2 YFSETQ. With V trimmed by 4 bases and J by 4 bases, 4 bases remained unmatched. The CDR3, as DNA: TGCGCCAGCAGCCTGGGGACAGCCTATGGCTACACCTTC. The encoded protein is CASSLGTAYGYTF. The full variable domain, in which reference TRBV5-1 and TRBJ1-2 provide the parts outside the CDR3, is KAGVTQTPRYLIKTRGQQVTLSCSPISGHRSVSWYQQTPGQGLQFLFEYFSETQRNKGNFPGRFSGRQFSNSRSEMNVSTLELGDSALYLCASSLGTAYGYTFGSGTRLTVV.

This clonotype was picked up many times. The chain has TRBV29-1 and TRBJ2-7, with D tentatively TRBD1 (6 bases). Germline loops: CDR1 SQVTM, CDR2 ANQGSEA. The V end lost 4 bases, the J end lost 6 bases, and 16 bases lay between the germline ends. The CDR3 contains 13 residues. The CDR3 DNA reads as TGCAGCGTTGGGACAGACCAAATTACCGAGCAGTACTTC. The encoded protein is CSVGTDQITEQYF.

This clonotype was detected many times. This sequence joins TRBV6-6 and TRBJ2-2; 8 nucleotides line up with TRBD1. Unmatched junction bases numbered 7, after V lost 7 bases and J lost 3 bases. CDR1 and CDR2 from the germline V gene are MNHNY and SVGAGI (reference sequence). The CDR3 is 15 residues long. This CDR3 reads CASTFQGADTGELFF. CDR3 nucleotides: TGTGCCAGCACCTTTCAGGGGGCGGACACCGGGGAGCTGTTTTTT.

This clonotype came up many times. The CDR3 DNA sequence: TGTGCCAGCACCCGGACGGGGTATGGCTACACCTTC. It encodes CASTRTGYGYTF. The rearrangement links TRBV12-3 or TRBV12-4 to TRBJ1-2; no reliable D call. Trimming pared 7 bases from V and 5 bases from J, leaving 11 bases between. The CDR3 sequence is 12 residues long.

This clonotype was counted ten times or more. This chain connects TRBV30 to TRBJ1-2, with TRBD1 matching over 9 bases. CDR1 and CDR2 from the germline V gene are GTSNPN and SVGIG (reference sequence). CDR3 length: 14 amino acids. Trimming removed 0 bases from V and 7 bases from J; junction bases left unmatched: 6. The CDR3 DNA sequence: TGTGCCTGGAGTGTAACGACAGGGGGAGTTGGCTACACCTTC. Translated: CAWSVTTGGVGYTF. The entire variable domain, with the rest obtained from reference TRBV30 and TRBJ1-2, is as follows: SQTIHQWPATLVQPVGSPLSLECTVEGTSNPNLYWYRQAAGRGLQLLFYSVGIGQISSEVPQNLSASRPQDRQFILSSKKLLLSDSGFYLCAWSVTTGGVGYTFGSGTRLTVV.

This clonotype was recorded many times. V usage is TRBV21-1 and J usage is TRBJ2-7; TRBD2, the D gene given by the table, was not confirmed from the DNA. TRBV21-1 is classified as a pseudogene. The CDR3 extends over 16 amino acids. The DNA for the CDR3 is TGTGCCAGCAGCCCTCAAGGCGGGACTCACCCTTGCGAGCAGTACTTC. This sequence encodes CASSPQGGTHPCEQYF.

In this sample, this clonotype turned up many times. The chain combines TRBV2 with TRBJ2-3, with TRBD2 matching 8 bases. Germline V gene lookup returns CDR1 SNHLY and CDR2 FYNNEI. This CDR3 spans 15 amino acids. The trim removed 6 bases at V and 5 bases at J, leaving 10 bases unmatched. CDR3 residues: CASRNTGGPQDTQYF. The CDR3 DNA sequence: TGTGCCAGCAGAAATACGGGAGGGCCGCAAGATACGCAGTATTTT.